This TCR beta chain was recorded in a study of beta chain features in type 1 diabetes. Regarding the study as a whole: Sequencing the cDNA could make cells with high TCR expression show up more than they should. Naive, central memory and Treg TCRB repertoires seemed to resemble each other more closely in patients than they did in healthy donors. In all four CD4+ subsets, TCRB CDR3 length was significantly, moderately reduced in type 1 diabetes. In patients and controls equally, PCR might favor templates that are shorter.

CD4+ cells of the naive, central memory, regulatory and stem cell-like memory types were sorted via CD45RO/CCR7/CD25/CD127/CD95/CD27. As every portion of the isolated RNA was reverse transcribed, the sequencing read expressed TCRB transcripts. This table comes from immunoSEQ multiplex PCR, and its TCRdb copy is limited to in-frame clones, with some not included. The data contain a few hundred thousand clones, 8.5% to 10% of them singletons. This clone was picked up a small number of times. Its antigen is unidentified. The CDR3 loop spans 14 amino acids. Trimming removed 2 bases at V and 6 bases at J, with 15 bases between. Germline CDR1 and CDR2: SGHRS and YFSETQ.

The sample consisted of central memory CD4+ T cells from blood. This TCR was sampled from a man aged 25-40 years with type 1 diabetes. The chain carries TRBV5-1 and TRBJ2-7, with TRBD1 as a possible D gene (6 bases). The CDR3 sequence is CASSFQQGITEQYF. The CDR3 nucleotides are TGCGCCAGCAGCTTTCAACAGGGAATCACCGAGCAGTACTTC.